This is a list of T cell receptor delta chains from one sample in a study of gamma-delta T cells after stem cell transplantation. TCRdb reapplied CATT to the RT-PCR reads. The table shows about 2,500 delta-chain clones, with approximately 22% occurring only once. Specimen: gamma-delta T cells. These receptors all come from a human donor. It is not recorded whose cells these are; they may come from a transplant donor. Both conserved end residues are part of each CDR3. The order of the fields is D gene, clone size, J gene, V gene, CDR3 protein, CDR3 DNA. The D gene is left open where the match is weak. Clone size is shown for a subset of rows, as once, few, many or a class of expanded clone.

>TRDD3|.|TRDJ1|TRAV29/DV5
CAASFTRPPGGYRTDKLIF
TGTGCAGCAAGCTTTACCAGGCCCCCTGGGGGATACAGGACCGATAAACTCATCTTT
>TRDD3|.|TRDJ1|TRDV1
CALGEPDVIPTGGFPLYTDKLIF
TGTGCTCTTGGGGAACCCGACGTTATTCCTACTGGGGGATTCCCTTTGTACACCGATAAACTCATCTTT
>TRDD3|medium-sized|TRDJ1|TRDV2
CACDTVLKALGDTTFIDKLIF
TGTGCCTGTGACACCGTACTCAAAGCACTGGGGGATACGACGTTCATCGATAAACTCATCTTT
>TRDD3|medium-sized|TRDJ1|TRDV1
CALGEQAFGGGYRVAELIF
TGTGCTCTTGGGGAACAGGCCTTTGGTGGGGGATACAGAGTCGCGGAACTCATCTTT
>.|medium-sized|TRDJ1|TRDV1
CALGELGEIGIGADKLIF
TGTGCTCTTGGGGAACTAGGAGAAATTGGGATTGGGGCCGATAAACTCATCTTT
>TRDD3|medium-sized|TRDJ1|TRDV2
CACDMGDTNTDKLIF
TGTGCCTGTGATATGGGGGATACAAACACCGATAAACTCATCTTT
>TRDD3|medium-sized|TRDJ1|TRDV1
CALGECEPLTQLGPDTDKLIF
TGTGCTCTTGGGGAATGCGAGCCCTTAACCCAACTGGGGCCCGACACCGATAAACTCATCTTT
>TRDD3|.|TRDJ1|TRDV1
CALGEGSGLGENTDKLIF
TGTGCTCTTGGGGAAGGATCCGGGCTGGGGGAAAACACCGATAAACTCATCTTT
>TRDD2|few|TRDJ1|TRDV1
CALGRPPSFTYGEDSLIF
TGTGCTCTTGGTAGGCCGCCTTCCTTCACGTATGGGGAGGATTCACTCATCTTT
>.|large|TRDJ1|TRDV2
CACDSKDPGGAMATDKLIF
TGTGCCTGTGACTCTAAGGATCCGGGGGGGGCAATGGCCACCGATAAACTCATCTTT
>TRDD3|.|TRDJ1|TRDV1
CALGPQPATLCSGGSLGTDKLIF
TGTGCTCTTGGGCCCCAACCGGCTACGTTGTGCTCTGGGGGATCCCTGGGGACCGATAAACTCATCTTT
>TRDD3|medium-sized|TRDJ1|TRDV2
CACDTVLGDTRASDKLIF
TGTGCCTGTGACACCGTGTTGGGGGATACGCGAGCGTCCGATAAACTCATCTTT
>TRDD3|medium-sized|TRDJ1|TRDV1
CALGNPFLSYWGSTYVTDKLIF
TGTGCTCTTGGGAATCCTTTCCTTTCGTACTGGGGGTCGACGTACGTAACCGATAAACTCATCTTT
>.|medium-sized|TRDJ4|TRDV1
CALGEQAGPRPLIF
TGTGCTCTTGGGGAACAAGCGGGGCCCAGACCCCTGATCTTT
>TRDD3|few|TRDJ1|TRDV1
CALGEFWVLQTGGYYLHDKLIF
TGTGCTCTTGGGGAATTTTGGGTCCTGCAAACTGGGGGATACTACCTTCACGATAAACTCATCTTT
>.|medium-sized|TRDJ1|TRDV2
CACDTRGDTDKLIF
TGTGCCTGTGACACCAGGGGGGACACCGATAAACTCATCTTT
>TRDD3|.|TRDJ1|TRDV1
CALGTTKGGQRWGILDTDKLIF
TGTGCTCTTGGGACAACTAAAGGGGGACAACGGTGGGGGATTTTGGACACCGATAAACTCATCTTT
>TRDD3|few|TRDJ1|TRAV29/DV5
CAQPPFLPSSVTGGCLLYTDKLIF
TGTGCCCAACCCCCATTCCTACCGTCCTCCGTTACTGGGGGATGTCTGTTGTACACCGATAAACTCATCTTT
>.|medium-sized|TRDJ1|TRDV1
CALGLQASWWKQAVSDKLIF
TGTGCTCTTGGGCTCCAGGCCTCTTGGTGGAAGCAGGCAGTCTCCGATAAACTCATCTTT
>.|few|TRDJ3|TRAV29/DV5
CSVLLCSKREGGVLPAWDTRQMFF
.
>TRDD3|few|TRDJ1|TRDV1
CALGKGWGIREYTDKLIF
TGTGCTCTTGGAAAAGGGTGGGGGATACGGGAGTACACCGATAAACTCATCTTT
>TRDD3|medium-sized|TRDJ1|TRDV1
CALGGLPKRTSWGIQSRTDKLIF
TGTGCTCTTGGGGGTCTTCCTAAAAGAACCTCCTGGGGGATACAGAGCAGGACCGATAAACTCATCTTT
>TRDD3|large|TRDJ1|TRDV1
CALGETPRGIQLIF
TGTGCTCTTGGGGAAACTCCTCGGGGGATACAACTCATCTTT
>.|.|TRDJ1|TRDV1
CALGDLGGELIF
TGTGCTCTTGGGGACTTGGGGGGGGAACTCATCTTT
>TRDD3|.|TRDJ1|TRDV2
CACDTLLGDTRSSYADKLIF
TGTGCCTGTGACACCTTACTGGGGGATACGCGGTCTTCGTACGCCGATAAACTCATCTTT
>.|medium-sized|TRDJ1|TRDV1
CALGETPKLIF
TGTGCTCTTGGGGAAACTCCCAAACTCATCTTT
>.|.|TRDJ1|TRDV1
CALGERAKLPSTDKLIF
TGTGCTCTTGGGGAAAGGGCCAAACTCCCGTCCACCGATAAACTCATCTTT